One sample yielded the 26 T cell receptor beta chains listed below, sequenced in a study. Each CDR3 protein is one row after TCRdb ran MiXCR on the 5' RACE reads. The sample records roughly 13,000 distinct CDR3 sequences, less than 25% being singletons. Material for sequencing was naive CD4+ T cells sorted from blood. Subset in this sample: naive CD4+ T cells, CD4+CD45RA+CD25-. These receptors were taken from a female donor with breast cancer.

The CDR3 DNA follows: TGTGCCAGCAGCTCAACTACGCAGTATTTT. This gives the protein CASSSTTQYF. The V and J genes are TRBV11-2 and TRBJ2-3, with D unclear. The CDR3 covers 10 residues. Trimming took 4 bases from V and 8 from J, leaving 4 bases between them. The germline CDR1 and CDR2 sequences are SGHAT and FQNNGV.

On this clonotype itself: A read error may explain this, as a much larger clone is one base away. This chain uses TRBV10-1 with TRBJ1-5, with a weak D call TRBD1 (6 bases). Trimming stripped 8 bases from V and 5 bases from J, with 25 bases between. CDR3 length: 17 residues. The V gene's germline CDR1 is WNHNN and CDR2 SYGVQD (reference sequence). The CDR3 spells CASHEGEEGGSDQPQHF. CDR3 nucleotides: TGCGCCAGCCATGAAGGGGAGGAGGGGGGATCAGATCAGCCCCAGCATTTT.

Ten or more counts support this clonotype. CDR3 bases: TGTGCCAGCAGCTTAGCGTTGAACACTGAAGCTTTCTTT. It yields the protein CASSLALNTEAFF. The chain is built from TRBV7-9 and TRBJ1-1; no definite D call. This CDR3 comprises 13 residues. Germline V gene sequence: CDR1 SEHNR, CDR2 FQNEAQ (reference sequence). The V end lost 0 bases, the J end lost 0 bases, and 2 bases lay between the germline ends.

V and J are TRBV20-1 and TRBJ2-5; TRBD2 aligns across 13 bases. The ends lost 2 bases at V and 4 bases at J; junction bases unmatched: 4. The length of the CDR3 is 15 residues. CDR1 and CDR2 (germline): DFQATT, SNEGSKA (reference sequence). The CDR3 is CSARTSGRARETQYF. The CDR3 DNA reads TGCAGTGCTAGAACTAGCGGGAGGGCGAGAGAGACCCAGTACTTC.

This clonotype was seen more than once but under ten times. This CDR3 is CASSRGPGANVLTF. The DNA for the CDR3 is TGTGCCAGCAGCCGAGGGCCTGGGGCCAACGTCCTGACTTTC. This chain uses TRBV7-2 with TRBJ2-6, with a tentative D call TRBD2 (5 bases). Germline CDR1 and CDR2: SGHTA and FQGNSA. The CDR3 has 14 amino acids. V was clipped by 5 bases and J by 2 bases, with 7 bases between them.

Concerning this clonotype itself: Being one base from a much bigger clone, this may be a read error. This rearrangement joins TRBV5-6 to TRBJ2-3; D is ambiguous. The V gene's germline CDR1 is SGHDT and CDR2 YYEEEE. CDR3 length: 13 residues. CDR3 DNA: TGTGCCAGCAGCTCCTTGGGTGCAGATACGCGGTATTTT. Its protein is CASSSLGADTRYF.

This clonotype has ten or more counts. V usage is TRBV29-1 and J usage is TRBJ2-1; possibly TRBD2 for D (5 bases). This CDR3 region has 14 residues. V was trimmed by 5 bases and J by 1 base, leaving 12 bases between them. Germline V gene lookup returns CDR1 SQVTM and CDR2 ANQGSEA. The CDR3 DNA sequence: TGCAGCGTTCCCGGACTCGTTTCCTACAATGAGCAGTTCTTC. This encodes CSVPGLVSYNEQFF.

This clonotype appeared many times. The chain is built from TRBV18 and TRBJ2-7; 11 nucleotides match TRBD2. The CDR3 consists of 17 residues. In germline, CDR1 is KGHSH, CDR2 LQKENI. V dropped 1 base and J dropped 3; count of bases not matched to a gene: 8. The CDR3 sequence is CASSPRATSGSNYEQYF. The CDR3 DNA sequence: TGTGCCAGCTCACCACGAGCCACTAGCGGGAGTAACTACGAGCAGTACTTC.

The chain joins TRBV29-1 to TRBJ2-7; 7 nucleotides align to TRBD1. Germline V gene lookup returns CDR1 SQVTM and CDR2 ANQGSEA. There are 15 residues in the CDR3. The ends lost 4 bases at V and 2 bases at J; junction bases unmatched: 11. The CDR3 nucleotides read TGCAGCGTTGGGGGGTTCGGGACAGTTACCTACGAGCAGTACTTC. It codes for CSVGGFGTVTYEQYF.

By share, this clonotype ranks as medium-sized. The chain recombines TRBV6-1 with TRBJ2-2; D gene ambiguous. This CDR3 region has 13 residues. Germline CDR1 reads MNHNS; CDR2 reads SASEGT. Trimming shortened V by 6 bases and J by 6 bases, and 11 bases separated the two germline ends. As DNA, the CDR3 is TGTGCCAGCAGGGTTATGGTGCCCGGGGAGCTGTTTTTT. This sequence encodes CASRVMVPGELFF.

This clonotype was detected a few times. The chain is built from TRBV4-2 and TRBJ2-6, with 7 nucleotides matching TRBD2. With 0 bases clipped from V and 0 bases from J, the junction kept 11 bases outside the gene matches. Germline CDR1 reads LGHNA; CDR2 reads YNFKEQ. This CDR3 has 20 residues. CDR3 region: CASSQERFGGYDSGANVLTF. CDR3 in DNA: TGTGCCAGCAGCCAAGAACGGTTCGGGGGGTACGACTCTGGGGCCAACGTCCTGACTTTC.

V is TRBV7-2 and J is TRBJ1-6, with 8 bases matching TRBD1. V lost 4 bases, J lost 7 bases, and 6 bases stayed unmatched. This CDR3 is built from 15 residues. Germline V gene sequence: CDR1 SGHTA, CDR2 FQGNSA. In DNA, the CDR3 is TGTGCCAGCAGCTCATGGACAGGGAACAATTCACCCCTCCACTTT. Translated, it gives CASSSWTGNNSPLHF.

The chain joins TRBV7-8 to TRBJ2-4; TRBD1 agrees at 8 bases. V was clipped by 1 base and J by 0 bases; unmatched bases: 2. This CDR3 has 16 residues. CDR1 and CDR2 from the germline V gene are SGHVS and FQNEAQ. The CDR3: CASSLGTGIAKNIQYF. The CDR3 coding sequence is TGTGCCAGCAGCTTAGGGACAGGGATAGCCAAAAACATTCAGTACTTC.

The chain recombines TRBV27 with TRBJ1-1; TRBD1 is a possible D gene (5 bases). The CDR3 is made up of 16 amino acids. V was shortened by 1 base and J by 1 base, with 13 bases between the two germline ends. Germline lookup yields CDR1 MNHEY and CDR2 SMNVEV (reference sequence). The CDR3 sequence is CASSLLRGWQNTEAFF. DNA of the CDR3: TGTGCCAGCAGTTTATTGAGGGGTTGGCAGAACACTGAAGCTTTCTTT.

This clonotype was detected many times. V and J are TRBV9 and TRBJ2-1, with D possibly being TRBD2 (6 bases). Trimming took off 3 bases at V and 0 bases at J, with 10 bases between the two ends. The CDR3 sequence is 15 residues long. The germline V gene encodes CDR1 SGDLS and CDR2 YYNGEE. The CDR3 reads CASSESGASYNEQFF. Here the CDR3 DNA reads TGTGCCAGCAGCGAATCGGGAGCCTCCTACAATGAGCAGTTCTTC.

This clonotype was detected ten times or more. The V gene is TRBV20-1, the J gene TRBJ1-1, with a possible D match to TRBD1 (5 bases). This CDR3 has 12 amino acids. The germline V and J ends were trimmed by 1 base and 4 bases, with 7 bases remaining between them. CDR1 and CDR2 from the germline V gene are DFQATT and SNEGSKA (reference sequence). In DNA, the CDR3 is TGCAGTGCTAGAGGGGGGGGCACTGAAGCTTTCTTT. This sequence encodes CSARGGGTEAFF.

In regard to this clonotype: One base away lies a much larger clone, so this may be a sequencing read error. The CDR3 end shows no conserved phenylalanine or tryptophan, and so a read error is likely. V is TRBV15 and J is TRBJ2-7; 10 bases agree with TRBD1. From germline, CDR1 is LNHNV and CDR2 YYDKDF (reference sequence). With 5 bases clipped from V and 5 bases from J, the junction kept 6 bases outside the gene matches. This CDR3 comprises 14 residues. The CDR3 region is CATSDGQGGNEQYS. The CDR3 region has the DNA TGTGCCACCAGCGATGGACAGGGGGGAAACGAGCAGTACTCC.

In its sample, this clonotype was seen many times. The chain links TRBV5-1 to TRBJ2-1; D perhaps matches TRBD1 (6 bases). V was pared by 4 bases and J by 10 bases, with 9 bases between. This CDR3 has 11 amino acids. CDR1 SGHRS and CDR2 YFSETQ come from the germline V gene. In nucleotides, the CDR3 is TGCGCCAGCAGCAGGACAGAAGAGCAGTTCTTC. Residues: CASSRTEEQFF.

This clonotype appeared many times. The rearrangement joins TRBV29-1 to TRBJ2-7, with D possibly being TRBD1 (6 bases). V was pared by 6 bases and J by 3 bases, with 27 bases between. The germline gives CDR1 SQVTM, CDR2 ANQGSEA. CDR3 length: 17 residues. The CDR3 loop reads CSVTPKAPGTFSYEQYF. CDR3 sequence (DNA): TGCAGCGTCACCCCCAAAGCTCCCGGGACATTCAGCTACGAGCAGTACTTC.

As DNA, the CDR3 is TGTGCCTGGAGTGCTCCTCCCGGCGGCACTGAAGCTTTCTTT. Amino acids: CAWSAPPGGTEAFF. The chain links TRBV30 to TRBJ1-1; no definite D call. The CDR3 has 14 residues. Trimming took off 1 base at V and 4 bases at J, with 13 bases between the two ends. Germline values: CDR1 GTSNPN, CDR2 SVGIG (reference sequence).

About this clonotype: A much larger clone sits a single nucleotide away, making a read error possible. The missing conserved phenylalanine or tryptophan at the end of this CDR3 makes a read error likely. The V gene is TRBV12-3 or TRBV12-4, the J gene TRBJ2-2, with 7 bases identical to TRBD2. The CDR3 runs 14 residues. Trimming at V came to 5 bases and at J to 5 bases, leaving 5 bases not matched to a gene. CDR3 sequence: CASSRGERTGELFC. DNA of the CDR3: TGTGCCAGCAGTCGGGGGGAGCGGACCGGGGAGCTGTTTTGT.

Sample share makes this clonotype medium-sized. The chain is built from TRBV20-1 and TRBJ2-1; D is ambiguous. V was shortened by 3 bases and J by 1 base, with 7 bases between the two germline ends. The CDR3 loop spans 13 amino acids. The V gene's germline CDR1 is DFQATT and CDR2 SNEGSKA (reference sequence). The chain's CDR3 is CSASIRSYNEQFF. CDR3 DNA: TGCAGTGCTAGCATCAGATCCTACAATGAGCAGTTCTTC.

In its sample, this clonotype was seen many times. V is TRBV6-6 and J is TRBJ1-5; D unclear. With 0 bases removed from V and 6 bases from J, the gap between germline ends came to 9 bases. The CDR3 extends over 14 amino acids. CDR1 and CDR2 from the germline V gene are MNHNY and SVGAGI (reference sequence). CDR3: CASSYSERGQPQHF. In DNA form, the CDR3 reads TGTGCCAGCAGTTACTCGGAACGTGGTCAGCCCCAGCATTTT.

With respect to this clonotype: This sequence may be a read error, since a much larger clone differs from it by one base. The chain combines TRBV6-6 with TRBJ2-7, with TRBD1 matching over 7 bases. CDR3 size: 15 residues. Germline V CDR1 and CDR2: MNHNY, SVGAGI (reference sequence). Written as DNA, the CDR3 is TGTGCCAGCAGCCTCCGGACAGGCGCTCCCTACGAGCAGCACTTC. Translated: CASSLRTGAPYEQHF.

This clonotype is classed as medium-sized. This chain uses TRBV7-2 with TRBJ2-7; D gene ambiguous. CDR1 and CDR2 (germline): SGHTA, FQGNSA. V lost 3 bases and J 3 bases, leaving 3 bases between the germline ends. The CDR3 spans 11 residues. The CDR3 region has the DNA TGTGCCAGCAGCTTTTACTACGAGCAGTACTTC. Protein: CASSFYYEQYF.

The table lists this clonotype with many counts. J is TRBJ2-1 and V is TRBV20-1; weak D call: TRBD2 (6 bases). The germline V gene has CDR1 DFQATT and CDR2 SNEGSKA (reference sequence). V was pared by 1 base and J by 12 bases, with 10 bases between. This CDR3 comprises 11 residues. The chain's CDR3 is CSARGLVRQFF. The CDR3 DNA sequence: TGCAGTGCTAGAGGACTAGTCCGGCAGTTCTTC.